This TCR beta chain was documented in a study of blood T cell repertoires in COVID-19. Study at large: Samples came from the United States, Italy and Spain, spanning acute and convalescent COVID-19. T cells, B-cell-depleted T cells, or PBMCs supplied cDNA or gDNA.

Authors' processing steps: Amplification with reference gene primers provided the estimates of nucleated cell counts. TCRdb keeps only in-frame clones here, not all; method: immunoSEQ multiplex PCR. V and J calls and clone size come straight from that table; D and trimming were deduced from the DNA. The sample includes about 140,000 clones, around 80% of them seen just once. CDR3 length: 11 residues. Germline V gene lookup returns CDR1 DFQATT and CDR2 SNEGSKA (reference sequence). The chain recombines TRBV20-1 with TRBJ2-5, with 8 positions matching TRBD1. Source material: peripheral blood. The clonotype originates from a man between 65 and 85 years old who had recovered from COVID-19. The DNA for the CDR3 is TGCAGCCCGGACAGGGTCGAGACCCAGTACTTC. Its protein product is CSPDRVETQYF.